This T cell receptor beta chain was found in a study of T-cell memory formation after mild COVID-19 (dated by TCRdb to 2020 to 2023). With respect to the entire study: TCR sequence clusters from the two donors were found to be largely donor specific. Two young, previously healthy adult volunteers made up the cohort, one male and one female. T-cell clones expanding and contracting after mild COVID-19 in two donors were tracked by longitudinal TCRalpha and TCRbeta repertoire sequencing. Results and caveats for the whole study, not just this receptor: Only two mild cases were covered in the study, and larger cohorts including severe cases with pre-infection samples were considered necessary. Contracting CD4+ clones appeared mostly in the CM and EM memory subsets, whereas CD8+ clones were enriched in EMRA. Some responding clones were found in pre-infection memory, which suggests that pre-existing cross-reactive memory T cells took part in the SARS-CoV-2 response. Clones that contracted from day 15 to 85 showed balanced CD4/CD8 phenotypes, whereas a second wave of clones that expanded from day 15 to 37 leaned towards CD4+. Whether the second-wave clones peaking on day 37 were SARS-CoV-2 specific was not confirmed.

Trimming removed 4 bases from V and 5 bases from J, leaving 12 bases between the germline ends. From the cysteine up to the phenylalanine, the CDR3 has a length of 13 residues. Only CDR3 DNA is held: 39 bases, read in frame from base 1. From the germline V gene, CDR1 is SGHRS and CDR2 is YFSETQ. PBMCs were isolated by Ficoll-Paque density gradient centrifugation. This clonotype was detected a few times. It has no known antigen specificity. Nothing much larger sits one base from this clone, and base qualities are not available. For sequencing, an Illumina NovaSeq 6000 was employed. TCRalpha and TCRbeta cDNA libraries were built by 5'RACE with constant-segment primers, adding sample barcodes and unique molecular identifiers. Trizol reagent was used to extract RNA from every sample. Amplification of the libraries took two PCR steps, and the second step added a second sample barcode plus Illumina TruSeq adapters. Libraries were sequenced on an Illumina NovaSeq with 2 x 150 bp paired-end reads. Per the source publication's procedure: With migec v1.2.7, reads were demultiplexed and then collapsed into UMI-guided consensus sequences. Using mixcr v2.1.11, UMI consensuses were aligned to TRA and TRB V and J templates and then assembled into clonotypes. Clonotypes were classified as expanded or contracted when called significant by both edgeR and NoisET, with noise models trained on biological replicates. edgeR calls used a false discovery rate-adjusted p below 0.01 and a log2 fold-change threshold of 1. PCA with hierarchical clustering of max-normalized trajectories of the 1000 most abundant clonotypes was used as exploratory dynamics analysis. Separately sequenced CD4+ and CD8+ repertoires were used to assign the CD4 or CD8 phenotype of responding clones. TCRdb redid the processing of the public reads, applying fastp at Q25 and MiXCR, and retained in-frame beta chains. Rows merge per CDR3 protein into single entries with the most common DNA and genes. It is TCRdb's table, rather than the study itself, that gives the V and J calls and clone size. The sample contains under 300,000 distinct CDR3 sequences, 15% to 20% of them found a single time. Jointly, the top ten make up under 25% of the sample.

The chain uses TRBV5-1 and TRBJ2-5, with the D gene not clear enough to name. The TCR sequence derives from a young man who had mild COVID-19 (a few samples of this study predate the infection). The sample titles of this study are shuffled in the database, so cell type and time point are left out; the donor was told from shared clones. Sequencing was carried out using PBMCs or a T cell subset sorted from them (not recorded which). Here is the DNA: TGCGCCAGCAGCCCCGACATGAGGGAGACCCAGTACTTC. This gives the protein CASSPDMRETQYF.